A selection of T cell receptor beta chains follows, all from one sample in a study of T-cell memory formation after mild COVID-19. MiXCR was run by TCRdb on the 5' RACE reads, yielding one entry per CDR3 protein. The sample includes 210,000 or so distinct CDR3 sequences, under 30% of them seen just once. Sequenced material: PBMCs or a T cell subset sorted from them (not recorded which). The receptors stem from an adult woman who had mild COVID-19 (a few samples of this study predate the infection). Cell type and time point are not known. Both conserved end residues are part of each CDR3. A D gene is named only where the DNA matches it firmly. Clone size, where shown, is once, few, many, or a class for clones that have expanded.

-,-,TRBV12-3/TRBV12-4,TRBJ2-3,CASSLAGWGTPDTQYF,TGTGCCAGCAGTTTAGCGGGGTGGGGGACTCCAGATACGCAGTATTTT
-,-,TRBV20-1,TRBJ2-3,CSSRDSSTDTQYF,TGCAGTTCGCGGGACAGCAGCACAGATACGCAGTATTTT
-,-,TRBV29-1,TRBJ2-7,CSVELQGKSWEQYF,TGCAGCGTTGAGCTGCAGGGGAAATCGTGGGAGCAGTACTTC
-,few,TRBV6-5,TRBJ2-2,CASSYYQGGELFF,TGTGCCAGCAGTTACTACCAGGGCGGGGAGCTGTTTTTT
-,-,TRBV20-1,TRBJ1-5,CSAKPQGNQPQHF,TGCAGTGCTAAACCCCAGGGAAATCAGCCCCAGCATTTT
-,few,TRBV6-6,TRBJ2-1,CASSPGEDEQFF,TGTGCCAGCAGCCCCGGGGAGGATGAGCAGTTCTTC
-,-,TRBV12-3/TRBV12-4,TRBJ1-2,CASSYTGYGYTF,TGTGCCAGCAGTTACACAGGTTATGGCTACACCTTC
TRBD2,few,TRBV3-1,TRBJ2-7,CASSQGLAGTYEQYF,TGTGCCAGCAGCCAGGGACTAGCGGGCACCTACGAGCAGTACTTC
TRBD1,-,TRBV12-3/TRBV12-4,TRBJ1-5,CASSLDRGPSYF,TGTGCCAGCAGTCTAGACAGGGGCCCCTCGTATTTT
-,-,TRBV5-5,TRBJ1-2,CASSGPRVFF,TGTGCCAGCAGCGGACCCCGGGTCTTCTTC
TRBD1,-,TRBV5-1,TRBJ2-7,CASRAGQGILDEQYF,TGCGCCAGCAGAGCGGGACAGGGGATTTTGGACGAGCAGTACTTC
-,-,TRBV3-1,TRBJ1-5,CASSQDGGIGNQPQHF,TGTGCCAGCAGCCAAGATGGGGGGATTGGCAATCAGCCCCAGCATTTT
TRBD1,-,TRBV3-1,TRBJ2-7,CASSLQGALSEQYF,TGTGCCAGCTCCTTACAGGGGGCGTTGAGCGAGCAGTACTTC
TRBD2,-,TRBV3-1,TRBJ2-5,CASSQRESGGAQETQYF,TGTGCCAGCAGCCAACGCGAGAGCGGGGGGGCCCAAGAGACCCAGTACTTC
-,few,TRBV4-1,TRBJ2-2,CASSPRQGKASFGELFF,TGCGCCAGCAGCCCTCGCCAGGGTAAGGCTAGCTTCGGGGAGCTGTTTTTT
-,-,TRBV18,TRBJ2-7,CASSGQSGEQYF,TGTGCCAGCTCAGGTCAGTCCGGCGAGCAGTACTTC
-,-,TRBV30,TRBJ1-5,CAWSKGVLGQPQHF,TGTGCCTGGAGTAAAGGGGTCTTGGGTCAGCCCCAGCATTTT
TRBD1,-,TRBV9,TRBJ2-7,CASSGMTGNEQYF,TGTGCCAGCAGCGGTATGACAGGGAACGAGCAGTACTTC
TRBD2,-,TRBV30,TRBJ2-1,CAWSVASGIYNEQFF,TGTGCCTGGAGTGTCGCTAGCGGGATCTACAATGAGCAGTTCTTC
-,-,TRBV10-3,TRBJ2-1,CAISRTPGDEQFF,TGTGCCATCAGTAGAACCCCCGGAGATGAGCAGTTCTTC
-,few,TRBV7-2,TRBJ1-2,CASSLSPPGFGYGYTF,TGTGCCAGCAGCTTAAGCCCTCCCGGGTTTGGCTATGGCTACACCTTC
TRBD1,few,TRBV6-5,TRBJ1-1,CASSARQGEAFF,TGTGCCAGCAGTGCCCGACAGGGGGAAGCTTTCTTT
-,-,TRBV29-1,TRBJ1-5,CSVAGTPNQPQHF,TGCAGCGTTGCAGGGACACCCAATCAGCCCCAGCATTTT
-,-,TRBV3-1,TRBJ1-2,CASSRPDRRDGYTF,TGTGCCAGCAGCCGCCCGGACCGGAGGGATGGCTACACCTTC
-,-,TRBV7-3,TRBJ1-2,CASSLTRGYGYTF,TGTGCCAGCAGCTTGACCAGGGGCTATGGCTACACCTTC
-,few,TRBV5-1,TRBJ2-5,CASSSQRQGRDFQETQYF,TGCGCCAGCAGCTCACAAAGACAGGGGAGGGACTTCCAAGAGACCCAGTACTTC
TRBD2,-,TRBV29-1,TRBJ2-5,CSVEGPLAGGWETQYF,TGCAGCGTTGAAGGCCCTCTAGCGGGAGGATGGGAGACCCAGTACTTC
TRBD2,-,TRBV7-6,TRBJ2-3,CASSLAGLGTQYF,TGTGCCAGCAGCTTAGCGGGACTAGGTACGCAGTATTTT
-,-,TRBV11-3,TRBJ2-3,CASSLLGPGVDTQYF,TGTGCCAGCAGCTTGCTGGGACCCGGGGTAGATACGCAGTATTTT
TRBD1,-,TRBV12-3/TRBV12-4,TRBJ2-7,CASSLYRGSKYEQYF,TGTGCCAGCAGTTTATACAGGGGATCAAAATACGAGCAGTACTTC
-,-,TRBV7-2,TRBJ1-2,CASSSHPRGGYGYTF,TGTGCCAGCAGCTCCCACCCCAGGGGCGGCTATGGCTACACCTTC
TRBD1,few,TRBV24-1,TRBJ2-3,CATSERTGDTQYF,TGTGCCACCAGTGAAAGGACAGGGGATACGCAGTATTTT
-,-,TRBV7-6,TRBJ2-7,CASSLEQGAYEQYF,TGTGCCAGCAGCTTAGAACAGGGTGCCTACGAGCAGTACTTC
-,few,TRBV5-1,TRBJ2-5,CASSLMGGETQYF,TGCGCCAGCAGCTTGATGGGTGGGGAGACCCAGTACTTC
-,few,TRBV27,TRBJ2-4,CASRTMSGNIQYF,TGTGCCAGCAGGACCATGTCCGGAAACATTCAGTACTTC
-,-,TRBV12-3/TRBV12-4,TRBJ2-1,CASTPGAIGEQFF,TGTGCCAGCACCCCGGGGGCAATCGGAGAGCAGTTCTTC
-,-,TRBV4-3,TRBJ2-1,CASSQDRVEAKSSYNEQFF,TGCGCCAGCAGCCAAGATCGGGTTGAGGCGAAAAGCTCCTACAATGAGCAGTTCTTC
-,few,TRBV27,TRBJ2-3,CASSSLLDSDTQYF,TGTGCCAGCAGCTCACTACTAGATTCAGATACGCAGTATTTT
TRBD2,-,TRBV6-5,TRBJ2-3,CASSYSGVRTDTQYF,TGTGCCAGCAGTTATAGCGGGGTCCGAACAGATACGCAGTATTTT
-,few,TRBV18,TRBJ2-1,CASSPPPGTSTYNEQFF,TGTGCCAGCTCACCACCTCCAGGGACTTCCACCTACAATGAGCAGTTCTTC
-,-,TRBV4-1,TRBJ1-2,CASSHPADLVEYGYTF,TGCGCCAGCAGCCACCCAGCGGACCTCGTTGAGTATGGCTACACCTTC
-,-,TRBV5-1,TRBJ2-3,CASKEGTHTDTQYF,TGCGCCAGCAAGGAGGGAACGCACACAGATACGCAGTATTTT
-,-,TRBV7-8,TRBJ2-7,CASSLGGTGLSYEQYF,TGTGCCAGCAGCTTAGGAGGTACAGGGCTCTCCTACGAGCAGTACTTC
-,few,TRBV5-1,TRBJ2-1,CASSLDRGVRRRPGNEQFF,TGCGCCAGCAGCTTGGACCGTGGAGTCAGACGTCGACCAGGCAATGAGCAGTTCTTC
-,-,TRBV7-9,TRBJ1-6,CASSGGGNSPLHF,TGTGCCAGCAGCGGCGGGGGGAATTCACCCCTCCACTTT
-,-,TRBV13,TRBJ2-7,CASGSGGVEQYF,TGTGCCAGCGGTTCGGGGGGCGTCGAGCAGTACTTC
-,-,TRBV7-9,TRBJ2-1,CASSLEGDEQFF,TGTGCCAGCAGCTTAGAGGGAGATGAGCAGTTCTTC
-,once,TRBV12-3/TRBV12-4,TRBJ1-1,CASSTANTEAFF,TGTGCCAGCAGTACGGCGAACACTGAAGCTTTCTTT
-,-,TRBV24-1,TRBJ2-1,CATSDSRWEQFF,TGTGCCACCAGTGATTCGAGGTGGGAGCAGTTCTTC
TRBD1,many,TRBV6-2/TRBV6-3,TRBJ1-5,CASSSQGNQPQHF,TGTGCCAGCAGCTCACAGGGGAACCAGCCCCAGCATTTT
TRBD1,many,TRBV5-1,TRBJ2-3,CASSGGRGRSDTQYF,TGCGCCAGCAGCGGGGGCAGGGGGCGGTCAGATACGCAGTATTTT
-,-,TRBV19,TRBJ2-7,CASSMDYSAYEQYF,TGTGCCAGTAGTATGGACTACTCCGCCTACGAGCAGTACTTC
-,few,TRBV5-1,TRBJ2-3,CASRAGQDTDTQYF,TGCGCCAGCAGGGCCGGGCAAGACACAGATACGCAGTATTTT
TRBD2,-,TRBV2,TRBJ2-3,CASNQLADTDTQYF,TGTGCCAGCAATCAACTAGCGGACACAGATACGCAGTATTTT
-,few,TRBV20-1,TRBJ1-5,CSARVRESNQPQHF,TGCAGTGCTAGAGTCCGGGAGAGCAATCAGCCCCAGCATTTT
-,-,TRBV6-2/TRBV6-3,TRBJ2-7,CASESPAYYEQYF,TGTGCCAGCGAGAGTCCAGCTTACTACGAGCAGTACTTC
-,-,TRBV4-2,TRBJ2-7,CASSQGGWEQYF,TGTGCCAGCAGCCAGGGCGGGTGGGAGCAGTACTTC